Sequencing of this T cell receptor (beta chain) was carried out in a study of blood T cell repertoires in COVID-19. Across the whole study: Samples came from the United States, Italy and Spain, spanning acute and convalescent COVID-19. PBMCs, B-cell-depleted T cells, or T cells provided the cDNA or gDNA that made up the material.

The V end was cut by 6 bases, the J end by 5 bases, with 19 bases between. Germline values: CDR1 MNHEY, CDR2 SMNVEV (reference sequence). This CDR3 spans 15 amino acids. As processed by the authors: Quantification of nucleated cells was approximated via reference gene primer amplification. Measured with immunoSEQ multiplex PCR; TCRdb has only the in-frame clones, and not every one. V, J and clone size were drawn from that table, and D and trimming were deduced from the DNA. The sample comprises around 190,000 clones, under 90% of which are singletons, and less than 7% rests with the top ten. The gene calls are TRBV27 and TRBJ2-5, with a weak D call TRBD1 (6 bases). Sequencing was carried out using peripheral blood. The clonotype was recovered from a man in his 60s with acute or convalescent COVID-19. CDR3: CASSPLSTGQETQYF. The DNA of the CDR3 is TGTGCCAGCAGCCCGCTAAGCACAGGGCAGGAGACCCAGTACTTC.